The source of this T cell receptor beta chain is a study of blood T cell repertoires in COVID-19. As for the study in general: T cells, B-cell-depleted T cells, or PBMCs provided the cDNA or gDNA that served as material.

Authors' processing steps: Amplification from reference gene primers served as the basis for estimated nucleated cell counts. Clones were read by immunoSEQ multiplex PCR, and TCRdb kept only the in-frame ones, dropping some. V and J calls and clone size are those listed in that table; D and trimming were worked out from the DNA. This table holds about 190,000 clones, less than 85% found once. Material for sequencing was peripheral blood. The source is a man in his forties or fifties who had recovered from COVID-19.

CDR3 loop: CASNPQGAVEAFF. The CDR3 region has the DNA TGTGCCAGCAATCCACAGGGGGCGGTTGAAGCTTTCTTT. This chain joins TRBV27 and TRBJ1-1; TRBD1 matches at 9 bases. This CDR3 is 13 amino acids long. CDR1 and CDR2 (germline): MNHEY, SMNVEV (reference sequence). V trimming: 7 bases; J trimming: 7 bases; junction bases outside the gene matches: 7.